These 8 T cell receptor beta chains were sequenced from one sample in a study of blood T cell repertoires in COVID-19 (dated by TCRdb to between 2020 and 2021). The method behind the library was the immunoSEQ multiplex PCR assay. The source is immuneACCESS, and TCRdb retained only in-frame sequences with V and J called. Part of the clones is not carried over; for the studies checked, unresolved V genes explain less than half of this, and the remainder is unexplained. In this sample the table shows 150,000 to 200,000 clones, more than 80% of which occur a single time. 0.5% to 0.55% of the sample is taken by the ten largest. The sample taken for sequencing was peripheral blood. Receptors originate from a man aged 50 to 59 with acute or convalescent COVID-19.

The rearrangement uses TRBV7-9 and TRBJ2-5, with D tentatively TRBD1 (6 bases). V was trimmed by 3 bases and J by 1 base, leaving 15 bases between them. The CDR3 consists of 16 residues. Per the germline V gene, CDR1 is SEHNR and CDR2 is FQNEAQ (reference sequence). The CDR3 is CASSFSDSLIQETQYF. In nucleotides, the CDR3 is TGTGCCAGCAGCTTCTCGGACAGTTTAATCCAAGAGACCCAGTACTTC.

In DNA form, the CDR3 reads TGTGCCAGTAGTATAGGGGGGACAGCACTCCTTTTGTTAGAGACCCAGTACTTC. This gives the protein CASSIGGTALLLLETQYF. The V call is TRBV19, the J call TRBJ2-5, with TRBD1 matching over 7 bases. The germline V gene encodes CDR1 LNHDA and CDR2 SQIVND (reference sequence). V lost 1 base, J lost 4 bases, and 15 bases stayed unmatched. The CDR3 is 18 amino acids.

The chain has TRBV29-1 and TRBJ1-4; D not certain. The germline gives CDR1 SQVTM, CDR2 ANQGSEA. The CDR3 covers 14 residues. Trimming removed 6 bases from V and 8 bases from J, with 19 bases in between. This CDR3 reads CSVLKTGAPEKLFF. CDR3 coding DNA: TGCAGCGTCCTAAAGACCGGAGCCCCAGAAAAACTGTTTTTT.

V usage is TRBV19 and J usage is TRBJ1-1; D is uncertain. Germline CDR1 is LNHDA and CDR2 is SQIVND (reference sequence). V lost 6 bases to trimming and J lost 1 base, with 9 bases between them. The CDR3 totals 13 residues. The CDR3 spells CASSLGPNTEAFF. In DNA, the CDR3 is TGTGCCAGTAGCCTTGGGCCGAACACTGAAGCTTTCTTT.

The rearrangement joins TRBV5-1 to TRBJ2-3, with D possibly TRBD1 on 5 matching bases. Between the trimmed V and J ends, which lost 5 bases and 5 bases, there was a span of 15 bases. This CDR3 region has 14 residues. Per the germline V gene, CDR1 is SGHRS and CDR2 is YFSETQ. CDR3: CASREAQGIDTQYF. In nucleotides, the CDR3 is TGCGCCAGCAGAGAAGCGCAGGGAATAGATACGCAGTATTTT.

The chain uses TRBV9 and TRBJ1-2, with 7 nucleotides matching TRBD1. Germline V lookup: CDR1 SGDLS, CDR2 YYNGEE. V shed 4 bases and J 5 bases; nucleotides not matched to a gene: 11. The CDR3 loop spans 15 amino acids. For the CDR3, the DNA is TGTGCCAGCAGCACACAGACAGGGTGGGGGTATGGCTACACCTTC. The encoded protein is CASSTQTGWGYGYTF.

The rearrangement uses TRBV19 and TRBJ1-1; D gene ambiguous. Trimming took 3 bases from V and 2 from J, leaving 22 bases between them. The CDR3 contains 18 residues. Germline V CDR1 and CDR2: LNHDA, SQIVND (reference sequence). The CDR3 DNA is TGTGCCAGTAGTATGTTAGTTGAGAGAAACTCGGGAAACACTGAAGCTTTCTTT. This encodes CASSMLVERNSGNTEAFF.

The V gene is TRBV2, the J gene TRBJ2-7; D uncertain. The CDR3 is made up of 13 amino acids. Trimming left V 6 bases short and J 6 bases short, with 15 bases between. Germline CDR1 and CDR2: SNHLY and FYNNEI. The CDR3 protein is CASRDRRGGEQYF. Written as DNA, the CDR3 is TGTGCCAGCAGAGACCGGAGAGGCGGCGAGCAGTACTTC.